The 30 T cell receptor beta chains below all came from one sample that was sequenced in a study of T-cell memory formation after mild COVID-19. TCRdb re-called the 5' RACE reads through MiXCR, storing one row per CDR3 protein. The sample has just under 350,000 distinct CDR3 sequences, under 15% seen once. The sequenced material came from PBMCs or a T cell subset sorted from them (not recorded which). The source is a man between 18 and 35 years old who had mild COVID-19 (a few samples of this study predate the infection). Cell type and time point are not known.

The CDR3 DNA reads TGTGCCAGCAGCCCGGGACAGGGTTTTTTCGGGGAGCTGTTTTTT. It specifies CASSPGQGFFGELFF. The genes are TRBV11-2 and TRBJ2-2; 9 bases match TRBD1. This CDR3 spans 15 amino acids. Per the germline V gene, CDR1 is SGHAT and CDR2 is FQNNGV. V lost 5 bases and J lost 7; bases outside the gene matches: 8.

The J gene is TRBJ1-6, the V gene TRBV6-5, with a weak D call TRBD1 (5 bases). This CDR3 has 14 amino acids. V dropped 2 bases and J dropped 9 bases, with 11 bases sitting between them. Germline CDR1 and CDR2: MNHEY and SVGAGI. CDR3 sequence: CASSYGGSVSPLHF. In DNA, the CDR3 is TGTGCCAGCAGTTACGGGGGTTCTGTTTCACCCCTCCACTTT.

The table lists this clonotype with many counts. The rearrangement joins TRBV6-6 to TRBJ1-2, with D perhaps matching TRBD1 (6 bases). This CDR3 has 15 amino acids. V lost 0 bases to trimming and J lost 3 bases, with 11 bases between them. Germline V gives CDR1 MNHNY, CDR2 SVGAGI (reference sequence). The CDR3 is CASSYSYRDDYGYTF. CDR3 coding DNA: TGTGCCAGCAGTTACTCGTACAGGGATGACTATGGCTACACCTTC.

This chain uses TRBV7-9 with TRBJ1-1; D unclear. The V end was cut by 8 bases, the J end by 8 bases, with 15 bases between. This CDR3 is built from 12 residues. CDR1 and CDR2 from the germline V gene are SEHNR and FQNEAQ (reference sequence). CDR3 in amino acids: CASLHGPNEAFF. CDR3 nucleotide sequence: TGTGCCAGCCTACACGGGCCGAACGAAGCTTTCTTT.

The table lists this clonotype with a few counts. The chain uses TRBV5-5 and TRBJ2-5; D gene unclear. The V end was cut by 4 bases, the J end by 4 bases, with 11 bases between. The CDR3 is 13 residues long. CDR1 is SGHKS and CDR2 is YYEKEE in the germline V gene (reference sequence). CDR3 region: CASSPVRRETQYF. The DNA of the CDR3 is TGTGCCAGCAGCCCCGTGAGACGAGAGACCCAGTACTTC.

V usage is TRBV5-5 and J usage is TRBJ2-7; 8 nucleotides agree with TRBD1. CDR3 size: 13 residues. The germline V gene encodes CDR1 SGHKS and CDR2 YYEKEE (reference sequence). J gave up 4 bases and V 6 bases, and 6 bases lay outside the gene matches. In DNA, the CDR3 is TGTGCCAGCAACCAGGGACAGGCTTACGAGCAGTACTTC. It translates to CASNQGQAYEQYF. Full variable domain (missing parts from reference TRBV5-5 and TRBJ2-7): DAGVTQSPTHLIKTRGQQVTLRCSPISGHKSVSWYQQVLGQGPQFIFQYYEKEERGRGNFPDRFSARQFPNYSSELNVNALLLGDSALYLCASNQGQAYEQYFGPGTRLTVT.

This chain uses TRBV15 with TRBJ2-5; D uncertain. This CDR3 has 13 residues. Deletions cut 3 bases from V and 3 bases from J, with 8 bases between. Germline V gives CDR1 LNHNV, CDR2 YYDKDF (reference sequence). CDR3 protein: CATSRASKETQYF. The CDR3 coding sequence is TGTGCCACCAGCAGGGCTAGTAAAGAGACCCAGTACTTC.

This clonotype was observed a few times. This sequence joins TRBV12-3 or TRBV12-4 and TRBJ2-3; a possible D gene is TRBD2 (6 bases). This CDR3 spans 15 amino acids. Deletions cut 5 bases from V and 1 base from J, with 13 bases between. As DNA, the CDR3 is TGTGCCAGCAGTCCGTACACGGGGGGCACAGATACGCAGTATTTT. Translation: CASSPYTGGTDTQYF.

The chain has TRBV29-1 and TRBJ2-5, with 12 bases lining up with TRBD1. The germline CDR1 and CDR2 sequences are SQVTM and ANQGSEA. V was clipped by 6 bases and J by 5 bases; unmatched bases: 10. CDR3 size: 15 residues. The CDR3 spells CSVTPGQGAGETQYF. CDR3 sequence (DNA): TGCAGCGTAACGCCGGGACAGGGGGCAGGGGAGACCCAGTACTTC.

This clonotype occurred a few times. The chain employs TRBV5-1 and TRBJ2-5; 11 positions match TRBD2. CDR1 and CDR2 from the germline V gene are SGHRS and YFSETQ. The trim removed 5 bases at V and 5 bases at J, leaving 2 bases unmatched. The CDR3 length is 13 residues. The CDR3 sequence: CASSWTSGETQYF. CDR3 coding DNA: TGCGCCAGCAGTTGGACTAGCGGGGAGACCCAGTACTTC.

The sample holds a few counts of this clonotype. For the CDR3, the DNA is TGCGCCAGCAGCTTGGCGGGACTAGCGGGGGGCTTCACAGATACGCAGTATTTT. Translation: CASSLAGLAGGFTDTQYF. V and J are TRBV5-1 and TRBJ2-3, with 15 nucleotides matching TRBD2. CDR1 is SGHRS, CDR2 YFSETQ, per germline. The J segment lost 2 bases and the V segment lost 0 bases, leaving 4 bases of the junction unmatched. The CDR3 spans 18 residues.

This chain links TRBV6-2 or TRBV6-3 with TRBJ2-3; 8 bases align to TRBD1. This CDR3 spans 14 amino acids. V lost 7 bases, J lost 6 bases, and 9 bases stayed unmatched. Germline CDR1 and CDR2: MNHEY and SVGEGT. CDR3 amino acids: CASISRGLGDTQYF. The CDR3 nucleotides read TGTGCCAGCATCTCCAGGGGGCTTGGGGATACGCAGTATTTT.

The rearrangement links TRBV6-2 or TRBV6-3 to TRBJ2-7; no firm D call. Trimming left V 7 bases short and J 0 bases short, with 10 bases between. The CDR3 spans 13 residues. CDR1 is MNHEY, CDR2 SVGEGT, per germline. The CDR3 coding sequence is TGTGCCAGCACAGAGGATTACTCCTACGAGCAGTACGTC. It yields the protein CASTEDYSYEQYV.

This clonotype was observed a handful of times. This chain's CDR3 is CASSHAETQYF. The CDR3 DNA is TGTGCCAGCAGCCACGCCGAGACCCAGTACTTC. This chain uses TRBV21-1 with TRBJ2-5. TRBV21-1 is labeled a pseudogene. This CDR3 has 11 amino acids.

V gene TRBV7-9 combines with J gene TRBJ1-1, with D possibly matching TRBD1 (6 bases). CDR3 length equals 15 residues. Germline lookup yields CDR1 SEHNR and CDR2 FQNEAQ (reference sequence). V gave up 5 bases and J gave up 4 bases, with 17 bases separating them. DNA of the CDR3: TGTGCCAGCAGCCCGCACAGGGATCAGGGCACTGAAGCTTTCTTT. This encodes CASSPHRDQGTEAFF.

The rearrangement uses TRBV29-1 and TRBJ2-7; D unclear. The CDR3 runs 13 residues. Per germline, CDR1 SQVTM and CDR2 ANQGSEA. Deletions cut 5 bases from V and 0 bases from J, with 11 bases between. CDR3: CSVSTTGSYEQYF. The CDR3 coding sequence is TGCAGCGTTTCGACAACCGGCTCCTACGAGCAGTACTTC.

This clonotype was observed a few times. The rearrangement links TRBV6-5 to TRBJ2-7; 7 bases match TRBD1. Germline V gene data show CDR1 as MNHEY and CDR2 as SVGAGI. J was trimmed by 5 bases and V by 2 bases; bases with no gene match: 6. This CDR3 has 14 residues. The CDR3, as DNA: TGTGCCAGCAGTTACGGAAGGGGGCATAACGAGCAGTACTTC. Its protein is CASSYGRGHNEQYF.

This clonotype was seen repeatedly, ten times or more. The V gene is TRBV4-3, the J gene TRBJ2-1; 10 bases line up with TRBD2. V shed 5 bases and J 3 bases; nucleotides not matched to a gene: 13. Germline V CDR1 and CDR2: LGHNA, YSLEER. This CDR3 has 18 amino acids. CDR3: CASSLIGALAGVYNEQFF. CDR3 bases: TGCGCCAGCAGCTTGATCGGGGCCCTAGCGGGGGTCTACAATGAGCAGTTCTTC.

This clonotype was observed a handful of times. The chain carries TRBV20-1 and TRBJ2-5, with D tentatively TRBD2 (7 bases). With 6 bases removed from V and 4 bases from J, the gap between germline ends came to 21 bases. The length of the CDR3 is 15 residues. Per the germline V gene, CDR1 is DFQATT and CDR2 is SNEGSKA (reference sequence). The CDR3 DNA reads as TGCAGTGCCCCCGGGGGGCTGGGGGTGGGAGAGACCCAGTACTTC. Residues: CSAPGGLGVGETQYF.

This clonotype was seen more than once but under ten times. The chain employs TRBV7-2 and TRBJ1-6; no clear D gene. Per germline, CDR1 SGHTA and CDR2 FQGNSA. Trimming cost V 7 bases and J 0 bases, with 7 bases left between them. This CDR3 is built from 14 residues. The CDR3 DNA sequence: TGTGCCAGCACTCGAGGCTCCTATAATTCACCCCTCCACTTT. Translating gives CASTRGSYNSPLHF.

This chain joins TRBV19 and TRBJ2-1; TRBD2 matches 11 bases. The germline CDR1 and CDR2 sequences are LNHDA and SQIVND (reference sequence). The CDR3 contains 15 residues. V shed 3 bases and J 3 bases; nucleotides not matched to a gene: 1. The CDR3 coding sequence is TGTGCCAGTAGTATCGGACTAGCGGGCTACAATGAGCAGTTCTTC. Translation gives CASSIGLAGYNEQFF.

The V gene is TRBV7-3, the J gene TRBJ1-1; D call uncertain. CDR1 and CDR2 (germline): SGHTA, FQGTGA. V was trimmed by 4 bases and J by 0 bases, leaving 6 bases between them. This CDR3 spans 13 amino acids. CDR3: CASSSHMNTEAFF. DNA of the CDR3: TGTGCCAGCAGCTCACACATGAACACTGAAGCTTTCTTT.

The sample holds a few counts of this clonotype. The genes are TRBV19 and TRBJ2-1, with TRBD2 matching 11 bases. In germline, CDR1 is LNHDA, CDR2 SQIVND (reference sequence). J was trimmed by 9 bases and V by 3 bases; bases with no gene match: 7. The CDR3 loop spans 15 amino acids. The chain's CDR3 is CASSIISGGAGEQFF. CDR3 nucleotides: TGTGCCAGTAGTATTATTAGCGGGGGGGCAGGTGAGCAGTTCTTC.

This clonotype was picked up a small number of times. The chain recombines TRBV6-5 with TRBJ2-7; D is perhaps TRBD1 (6 bases). CDR3 length: 14 residues. Germline V CDR1 and CDR2: MNHEY, SVGAGI. Deletions cut 2 bases from V and 4 bases from J, with 12 bases between. CDR3 amino acids: CASSYGGRIYEQYF. As DNA, the CDR3 is TGTGCCAGCAGTTACGGGGGCAGAATATACGAGCAGTACTTC.

The chain couples TRBV7-2 to TRBJ2-3, with D unclear. The V and J ends lost 2 bases and 4 bases respectively, with 7 bases between them. The V gene's germline CDR1 is SGHTA and CDR2 FQGNSA. The CDR3 runs 13 residues. The CDR3 spells CASSLSLADTQYF. CDR3 coding DNA: TGTGCCAGCAGCTTAAGCCTTGCAGATACGCAGTATTTT.

This clonotype has only a few counts. The chain carries TRBV7-3 and TRBJ2-3, with D tentatively TRBD1 (5 bases). Germline CDR1 and CDR2: SGHTA and FQGTGA. V lost 8 bases and J 1 base, leaving 10 bases between the germline ends. The CDR3 has 13 amino acids. The CDR3 loop is CASGQPRTDTQYF. In DNA, the CDR3 is TGTGCCAGCGGACAACCGCGCACAGATACGCAGTATTTT.

The rearrangement links TRBV10-1 to TRBJ2-2, with D perhaps TRBD1 (6 bases). V dropped 10 bases and J dropped 2 bases, with 11 bases sitting between them. CDR1 and CDR2 from the germline V gene are WNHNN and SYGVQD (reference sequence). The CDR3 has 13 residues. In DNA, the CDR3 is TGCGCCACGCGACAGGCCAACACCGGGGAGCTGTTTTTT. Its translation: CATRQANTGELFF.

This clonotype appeared many times. The chain links TRBV20-1 to TRBJ1-1, with D tentatively TRBD1 (5 bases). The CDR3 is made up of 12 amino acids. With 0 bases removed from V and 8 bases from J, the gap between germline ends came to 10 bases. The V gene's germline CDR1 is DFQATT and CDR2 SNEGSKA (reference sequence). CDR3 sequence reads: CSARDMGVEAFF. The CDR3 region has the DNA TGCAGTGCTAGAGATATGGGGGTGGAAGCTTTCTTT.

The J gene is TRBJ2-7, the V gene TRBV29-1; no firm D call. V was clipped by 6 bases and J by 4 bases, with 10 bases between them. This CDR3 is built from 11 residues. CDR1 SQVTM and CDR2 ANQGSEA come from the germline V gene. CDR3 nucleotides: TGCAGCGTCGTGGACCAGTACGAGCAGTACGTC. Translating it yields CSVVDQYEQYV.

The chain carries TRBV4-1 and TRBJ1-6, with 7 bases identical to TRBD1. V shed 3 bases and J 9 bases; nucleotides not matched to a gene: 8. Germline V gene lookup returns CDR1 MGHRA and CDR2 YSYEKL. The CDR3 is made up of 15 amino acids. The CDR3 spells CASSHPGQLGSPLHF. The CDR3 region has the DNA TGCGCCAGCAGCCATCCGGGACAGCTTGGTTCACCCCTCCACTTT.